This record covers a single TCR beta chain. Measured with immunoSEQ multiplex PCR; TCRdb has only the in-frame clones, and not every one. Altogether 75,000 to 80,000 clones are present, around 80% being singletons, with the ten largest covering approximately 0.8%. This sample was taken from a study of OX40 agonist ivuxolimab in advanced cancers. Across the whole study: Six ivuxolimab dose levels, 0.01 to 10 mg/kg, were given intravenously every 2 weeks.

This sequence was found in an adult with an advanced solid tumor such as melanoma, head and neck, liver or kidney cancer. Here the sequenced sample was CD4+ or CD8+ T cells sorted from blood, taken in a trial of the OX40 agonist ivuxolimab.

The CDR3: CASSSRDGSSYEQYF. The CDR3 DNA sequence: TGTGCCAGCAGTTCTCGGGACGGCAGCTCCTACGAGCAGTACTTC. The V gene is TRBV6-9, the J gene TRBJ2-7; D tentatively fits TRBD1 or TRBD2 (5 bases each). This CDR3 has 15 amino acids. The V end was cut by 4 bases, the J end by 0 bases, with 13 bases between. Germline V gene sequence: CDR1 MNHGY, CDR2 SVAAGI.